These T cell receptor beta chains were read from a single sample in a study of cytomegalovirus exposure and HLA in healthy donors. Profiling relied on immunoSEQ multiplex PCR, and the TCRdb table lists in-frame clones only, not all of them. There are roughly 160,000 clones in the sample; approximately 79% occur only once, and more than 12% lies in the top ten. Sequencing input: PBMCs. The receptors shown here come from a man in his fifties or sixties in good health and CMV-seropositive. Each CDR3 is given with its conserved first and last residue. Each record gives: J gene, V gene, clone size, D gene, CDR3 protein, CDR3 DNA. A D gene is named only where the DNA matches it firmly. Part of the rows lack a size; the others show once, few, many or a class for expanded clones.

J gene: TRBJ2-1; V gene: TRBV6-5; clone size: NA; D gene: NA; CDR3 protein: CASSSPLREQFF; CDR3 DNA: TGTGCCAGCAGCTCACCACTGAGAGAGCAGTTCTTC
J gene: TRBJ1-5; V gene: TRBV28; clone size: NA; D gene: NA; CDR3 protein: CASSLVTGFGNQPQHF; CDR3 DNA: TGTGCCAGCAGCTTAGTAACAGGGTTTGGCAATCAGCCCCAGCATTTT
J gene: TRBJ1-3; V gene: TRBV18; clone size: NA; D gene: NA; CDR3 protein: CASSPGTSGNTIYF; CDR3 DNA: TGTGCCAGCTCACCAGGGACATCCGGAAACACCATATATTTT
J gene: TRBJ2-7; V gene: TRBV5-1; clone size: NA; D gene: TRBD1; CDR3 protein: CASATGTGQYEQYF; CDR3 DNA: TGCGCCAGCGCGACCGGGACAGGGCAGTACGAGCAGTACTTC
J gene: TRBJ2-5; V gene: TRBV5-6; clone size: NA; D gene: TRBD1; CDR3 protein: CASSLQQGRETQYF; CDR3 DNA: TGTGCCAGCAGCTTACAACAGGGGCGAGAGACCCAGTACTTC
J gene: TRBJ2-7; V gene: TRBV4-1; clone size: NA; D gene: NA; CDR3 protein: CASSQDSRVGGDEQYF; CDR3 DNA: TGCGCCAGCAGCCAAGACTCGAGGGTAGGGGGGGACGAGCAGTACTTC
J gene: TRBJ1-3; V gene: TRBV5-4; clone size: NA; D gene: NA; CDR3 protein: CASSLDQGSTGNTIYF; CDR3 DNA: TGTGCCAGCAGCTTAGATCAGGGCTCGACTGGAAACACCATATATTTT
J gene: TRBJ2-2; V gene: TRBV11-2; clone size: NA; D gene: NA; CDR3 protein: CASSLYRASNTGELFF; CDR3 DNA: TGTGCCAGCAGCTTGTACAGGGCTTCGAACACCGGGGAGCTGTTTTTT
J gene: TRBJ2-7; V gene: TRBV6-5; clone size: NA; D gene: NA; CDR3 protein: CASRHDYEQYF; CDR3 DNA: TGTGCCAGCAGGCATGACTACGAGCAGTACTTC
J gene: TRBJ1-2; V gene: TRBV7-2; clone size: NA; D gene: NA; CDR3 protein: CASSLTKEYGYTF; CDR3 DNA: TGTGCCAGCAGCCTAACAAAGGAGTATGGCTACACCTTC
J gene: TRBJ2-7; V gene: TRBV2; clone size: NA; D gene: TRBD1; CDR3 protein: CASSEQGEYEQYF; CDR3 DNA: TGTGCCAGCAGTGAACAGGGGGAGTACGAGCAGTACTTC
J gene: TRBJ1-3; V gene: TRBV28; clone size: NA; D gene: NA; CDR3 protein: CASSLGYGRSGNTIYF; CDR3 DNA: TGTGCCAGCAGTCTAGGGTATGGGAGATCTGGAAACACCATATATTTT
J gene: TRBJ2-3; V gene: TRBV27; clone size: NA; D gene: NA; CDR3 protein: CASGLFRRGLSTSDTQYF; CDR3 DNA: TGTGCCAGCGGCCTATTTCGACGAGGCTTATCTACCTCAGATACGCAGTATTTT
J gene: TRBJ2-3; V gene: TRBV6-1; clone size: NA; D gene: TRBD2; CDR3 protein: CATVLAGATDTQYF; CDR3 DNA: TGTGCCACCGTCCTAGCGGGGGCCACAGATACGCAGTATTTT
J gene: TRBJ2-2; V gene: TRBV5-1; clone size: once; D gene: NA; CDR3 protein: CASSPELGGRATGELFF; CDR3 DNA: TGCGCCAGCAGCCCGGAATTAGGGGGTCGTGCCACCGGGGAGCTGTTTTTT
J gene: TRBJ2-5; V gene: TRBV7-6; clone size: NA; D gene: TRBD1; CDR3 protein: CASSQRQGKETQYF; CDR3 DNA: TGTGCCAGCAGCCAGAGACAGGGGAAAGAGACCCAGTACTTC
J gene: TRBJ2-1; V gene: TRBV7-2; clone size: NA; D gene: NA; CDR3 protein: CASSLVLREQFF; CDR3 DNA: TGTGCCAGCAGCTTAGTCCTCAGGGAGCAGTTCTTC
J gene: TRBJ2-5; V gene: TRBV10-2; clone size: NA; D gene: NA; CDR3 protein: CASMRGLETQYF; CDR3 DNA: TGCGCCAGCATGCGTGGTCTTGAGACCCAGTACTTC
J gene: TRBJ1-2; V gene: TRBV19; clone size: few; D gene: TRBD1; CDR3 protein: CASKAGGYYGYTF; CDR3 DNA: TGTGCCAGTAAGGCAGGGGGCTACTATGGCTACACCTTC
J gene: TRBJ2-3; V gene: TRBV9; clone size: NA; D gene: TRBD2; CDR3 protein: CASSAGRGGGFSDTQYF; CDR3 DNA: TGTGCCAGCAGCGCCGGCCGGGGCGGGGGGTTTTCAGATACGCAGTATTTT
J gene: TRBJ2-2; V gene: TRBV7-6; clone size: NA; D gene: TRBD1; CDR3 protein: CASSPGQGWGAGELFF; CDR3 DNA: TGTGCCAGCAGCCCCGGACAGGGTTGGGGGGCCGGGGAGCTGTTTTTT
J gene: TRBJ1-5; V gene: TRBV7-8; clone size: few; D gene: NA; CDR3 protein: CASTEGGNQPQHF; CDR3 DNA: TGTGCCAGCACCGAGGGAGGGAATCAGCCCCAGCATTTT
J gene: TRBJ1-4; V gene: TRBV30; clone size: NA; D gene: NA; CDR3 protein: CAWSAGRGEKLFF; CDR3 DNA: TGTGCCTGGAGTGCTGGTAGAGGTGAAAAACTGTTTTTT
J gene: TRBJ1-6; V gene: TRBV5-1; clone size: NA; D gene: NA; CDR3 protein: CASSLQAVSSYNSPLHF; CDR3 DNA: TGCGCCAGCAGCTTGCAGGCAGTCAGCTCCTATAATTCACCCCTCCACTTT
J gene: TRBJ1-2; V gene: TRBV30; clone size: NA; D gene: TRBD1; CDR3 protein: CAWTNQRQGSKGYTF; CDR3 DNA: TGTGCCTGGACCAACCAGAGACAGGGGTCGAAAGGCTACACCTTC
J gene: TRBJ2-3; V gene: TRBV7-2; clone size: NA; D gene: NA; CDR3 protein: CASSLATRTDTQYF; CDR3 DNA: TGTGCCAGCAGCTTAGCAACACGCACAGATACGCAGTATTTT
J gene: TRBJ1-2; V gene: TRBV18; clone size: NA; D gene: NA; CDR3 protein: CASSPTTGNYGYTF; CDR3 DNA: TGTGCCAGCTCACCAACCACAGGCAACTATGGCTACACCTTC
J gene: TRBJ2-2; V gene: TRBV29-1; clone size: NA; D gene: NA; CDR3 protein: CSVRRGLAGELFF; CDR3 DNA: TGCAGCGTCCGGCGGGGGCTCGCCGGGGAGCTGTTTTTT
J gene: TRBJ1-1; V gene: TRBV5-6; clone size: few; D gene: NA; CDR3 protein: CASSSRGRNTEAFF; CDR3 DNA: TGTGCCAGCAGCTCCAGGGGCCGGAACACTGAAGCTTTCTTT
J gene: TRBJ1-1; V gene: TRBV30; clone size: once; D gene: TRBD1; CDR3 protein: CAWASDRGGTEAFF; CDR3 DNA: TGTGCCTGGGCGTCGGACAGGGGTGGCACTGAAGCTTTCTTT
J gene: TRBJ1-4; V gene: TRBV7-8; clone size: NA; D gene: TRBD1; CDR3 protein: CASSRSRGRITTNEKLFF; CDR3 DNA: TGTGCCAGCAGCAGATCCAGGGGGCGGATTACGACTAATGAAAAACTGTTTTTT
J gene: TRBJ1-6; V gene: TRBV9; clone size: NA; D gene: NA; CDR3 protein: CASSVGRAHNSPLHF; CDR3 DNA: TGTGCCAGCAGCGTAGGCAGGGCCCATAATTCACCCCTCCACTTT
J gene: TRBJ2-5; V gene: TRBV7-2; clone size: NA; D gene: TRBD2; CDR3 protein: CASSLLAGVETQYF; CDR3 DNA: TGTGCCAGCAGCCTTCTAGCGGGGGTGGAGACCCAGTACTTC
J gene: TRBJ2-7; V gene: TRBV29-1; clone size: NA; D gene: TRBD1; CDR3 protein: CSVVRQGSSYEQYF; CDR3 DNA: TGCAGCGTTGTCAGACAGGGCTCTTCCTACGAGCAGTACTTC
J gene: TRBJ1-2; V gene: TRBV19; clone size: many; D gene: TRBD1; CDR3 protein: CASSITRQGNYGYTF; CDR3 DNA: TGTGCCAGTAGTATAACTCGACAGGGAAACTATGGCTACACCTTC
J gene: TRBJ2-4; V gene: TRBV28; clone size: NA; D gene: NA; CDR3 protein: CASLGLNKNIQYF; CDR3 DNA: TGTGCCAGCTTGGGCCTTAACAAAAACATTCAGTACTTC
J gene: TRBJ2-1; V gene: TRBV5-4; clone size: NA; D gene: NA; CDR3 protein: CASSLPGIARDLEQFF; CDR3 DNA: TGTGCCAGCAGCTTGCCGGGGATAGCGAGGGATCTTGAGCAGTTCTTC
J gene: TRBJ1-6; V gene: TRBV4-1; clone size: once; D gene: NA; CDR3 protein: CASSQDVGRGADSPLHF; CDR3 DNA: TGCGCCAGCAGCCAAGATGTGGGCAGGGGCGCAGATTCACCCCTCCACTTT
J gene: TRBJ1-2; V gene: TRBV2; clone size: once; D gene: TRBD1; CDR3 protein: CASIRDRGRLGYGYTF; CDR3 DNA: TGTGCCAGCATTCGGGACAGGGGGCGCCTGGGCTATGGCTACACCTTC
J gene: TRBJ2-1; V gene: TRBV27; clone size: NA; D gene: NA; CDR3 protein: CASRSGIEQFF; CDR3 DNA: TGTGCCAGCAGATCAGGGATTGAGCAGTTCTTC
J gene: TRBJ2-3; V gene: TRBV9; clone size: NA; D gene: NA; CDR3 protein: CASSVAFRGSTDTQYF; CDR3 DNA: TGTGCCAGCAGCGTAGCTTTTAGGGGGAGCACAGATACGCAGTATTTT
J gene: TRBJ2-4; V gene: TRBV29-1; clone size: NA; D gene: TRBD1; CDR3 protein: CSGLQGARGIQYF; CDR3 DNA: TGCAGCGGCCTACAGGGGGCTAGGGGCATTCAGTACTTC